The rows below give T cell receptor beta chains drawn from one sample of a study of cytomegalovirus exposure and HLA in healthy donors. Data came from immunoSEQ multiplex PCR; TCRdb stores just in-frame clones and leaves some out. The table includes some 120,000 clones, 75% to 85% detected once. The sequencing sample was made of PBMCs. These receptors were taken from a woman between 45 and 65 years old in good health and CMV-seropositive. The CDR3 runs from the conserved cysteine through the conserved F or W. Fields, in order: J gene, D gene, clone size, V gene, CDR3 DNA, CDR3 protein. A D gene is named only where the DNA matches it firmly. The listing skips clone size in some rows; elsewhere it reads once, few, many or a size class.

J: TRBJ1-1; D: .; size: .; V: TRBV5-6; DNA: TGTGCCAGCAGGGCTGGGGGGTCGCTACGGCAGAACACTGAAGCTTTCTTT; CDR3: CASRAGGSLRQNTEAFF
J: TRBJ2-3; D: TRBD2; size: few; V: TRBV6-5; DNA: TGTGCCAGCAGTGCCAGCGGGAGCGTGACAGATACGCAGTATTTT; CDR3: CASSASGSVTDTQYF
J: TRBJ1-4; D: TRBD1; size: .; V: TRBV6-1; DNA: TGTGCCAGCAGAGACAGGGGAACAACTAATGAAAAACTGTTTTTT; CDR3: CASRDRGTTNEKLFF
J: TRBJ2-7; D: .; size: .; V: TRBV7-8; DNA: TGTGCCAGCAGCCCCGGACCGGGGAGGGAGCAGTACTTC; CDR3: CASSPGPGREQYF
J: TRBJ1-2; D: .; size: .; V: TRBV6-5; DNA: TGTGCCAGCAGTTACTCTTCAGGGCGCGACTATGGCTACACCTTC; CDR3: CASSYSSGRDYGYTF
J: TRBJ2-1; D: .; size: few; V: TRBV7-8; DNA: TGTGCCAGCAGCTTCACTGGTAACAATGAGCAGTTCTTC; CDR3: CASSFTGNNEQFF
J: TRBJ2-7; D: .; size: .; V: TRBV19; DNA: TGTGCCAGTAGTATAGATGGCCGCACGAAGACATACGAGCAGTACTTC; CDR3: CASSIDGRTKTYEQYF
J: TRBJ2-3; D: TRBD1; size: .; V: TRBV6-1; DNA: TGTGCCAGCAGTATTGGACAGGGGTTCACAGATACGCAGTATTTT; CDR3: CASSIGQGFTDTQYF
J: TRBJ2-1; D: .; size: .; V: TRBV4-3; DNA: TGCGCCAGCAGCCAGACTGTCCGGGACTCCTCCTACAATGAGCAGTTCTTC; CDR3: CASSQTVRDSSYNEQFF
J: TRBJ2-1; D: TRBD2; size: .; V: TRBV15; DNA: TGTGCCACCAGCATTCGAGCGGGGGGGTACAATGAGCAGTTCTTC; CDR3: CATSIRAGGYNEQFF
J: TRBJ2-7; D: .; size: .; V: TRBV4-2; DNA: TGTGCCAGCAGCCAAGGTGCCGGGGGCTCCTACGAGCAGTACTTC; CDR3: CASSQGAGGSYEQYF
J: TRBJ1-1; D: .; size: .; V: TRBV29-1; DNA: TGCAGCGTTGTCGTGTCAGGGAACACTGAAGCTTTCTTT; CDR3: CSVVVSGNTEAFF
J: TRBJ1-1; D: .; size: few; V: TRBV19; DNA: TGTGCCAGTAGAGGACAACACTGGGACACTGAAGCTTTCTTT; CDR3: CASRGQHWDTEAFF
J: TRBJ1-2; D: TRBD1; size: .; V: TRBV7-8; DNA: TGTGCCAGCAGCTTAGACAGGGGTAACTATGGCTACACCTTC; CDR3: CASSLDRGNYGYTF
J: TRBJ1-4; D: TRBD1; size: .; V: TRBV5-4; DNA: TGTGCCAGCGGGACAGGGGGCGAGTCTAATGAAAAACTGTTTTTT; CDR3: CASGTGGESNEKLFF
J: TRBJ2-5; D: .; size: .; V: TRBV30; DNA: TGTGCCTGGAGTGTGGTAGGGGCTTCCGTTCCAAGGACCCAGTACTTC; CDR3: CAWSVVGASVPRTQYF
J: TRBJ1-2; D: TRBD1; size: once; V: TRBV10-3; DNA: TGTGCCATCAGTCTACAGGGGGCGTGGGGCTACACCTTC; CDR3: CAISLQGAWGYTF
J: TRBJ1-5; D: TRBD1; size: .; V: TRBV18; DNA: TGTGCCAGCTCGGGTCAGGACAGGCCCAATCAGCCCCAGCATTTT; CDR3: CASSGQDRPNQPQHF
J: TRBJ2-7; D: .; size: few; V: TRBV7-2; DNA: TGTGCCAGCAGCTTCGCTCGGAAGACTAGGTCGGACGAGCAGTACTTC; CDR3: CASSFARKTRSDEQYF
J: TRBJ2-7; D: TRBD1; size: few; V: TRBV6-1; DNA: TGTGCCAGCATGTCGGACAGGGGGTTCTACGAGCAGTACTTC; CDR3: CASMSDRGFYEQYF
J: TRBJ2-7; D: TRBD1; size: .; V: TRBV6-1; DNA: TGTGCCAGCAGTGCGGGGACAGGGGCTGGGTACGAGCAGTACTTC; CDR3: CASSAGTGAGYEQYF
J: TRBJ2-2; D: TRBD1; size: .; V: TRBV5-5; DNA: TGTGCCAGCAGCTTGTTCGGGACAGGGGGCACCGGGGAGCTGTTTTTT; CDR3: CASSLFGTGGTGELFF
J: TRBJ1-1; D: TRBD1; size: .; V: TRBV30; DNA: TGTGCCTGGAGTGGCGGGACAGTAAGTGAAGCTTTCTTT; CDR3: CAWSGGTVSEAFF
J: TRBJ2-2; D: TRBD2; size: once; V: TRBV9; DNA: TGTGCCAGCAGAGGGACTCTCGGGCTAGCGGGTATAAGTGGCGGGGAGCTGTTTTTT; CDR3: CASRGTLGLAGISGGELFF
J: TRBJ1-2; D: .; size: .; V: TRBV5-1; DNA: TGCGCCAGCAGCGCAGATACCGGGACAAACTATGGCTACACCTTC; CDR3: CASSADTGTNYGYTF
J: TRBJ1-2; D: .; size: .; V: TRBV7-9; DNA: TGTGCCAGCAGCTTAGAGACAGGAGGCTACACCTTC; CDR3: CASSLETGGYTF
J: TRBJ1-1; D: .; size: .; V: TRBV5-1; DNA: TGCGCCAGCAGCTCCGAGCGGGAAGCTTTCTTT; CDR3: CASSSEREAFF
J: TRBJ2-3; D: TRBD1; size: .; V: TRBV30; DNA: TGTGCCTGGGATGAACAGGGGGTTTACACAGATACGCAGTATTTT; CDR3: CAWDEQGVYTDTQYF
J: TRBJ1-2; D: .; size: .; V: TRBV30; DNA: TGTGCCTGGAGTTCCGTTGCGGGGACCTATGGCTACACCTTC; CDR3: CAWSSVAGTYGYTF
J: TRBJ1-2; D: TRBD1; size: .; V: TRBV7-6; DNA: TGTGCCAGCAGCTTAGCGTTTACAGGGACAGGGGGCCCTGATGGCTACACCTTC; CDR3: CASSLAFTGTGGPDGYTF
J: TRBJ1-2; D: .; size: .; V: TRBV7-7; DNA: TGTGCTAGCAGCCCAGGAGGGGCGGACTTCTATGGCTACACCTTC; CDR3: CASSPGGADFYGYTF
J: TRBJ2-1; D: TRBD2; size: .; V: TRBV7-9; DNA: TGTGCCAGCAGCTTATCCCTAGCGGGGGAGGTTGAGCAGTTCTTC; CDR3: CASSLSLAGEVEQFF
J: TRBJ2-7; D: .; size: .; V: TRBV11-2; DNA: TGTGCCAGCAGCTTAGTCCCCGACAGGGGAGGGAAGCAGTACTTC; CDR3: CASSLVPDRGGKQYF
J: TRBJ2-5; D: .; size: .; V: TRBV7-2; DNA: TGTGCCAGCAGCTTACGGGTGGAGACCCAGTACTTC; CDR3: CASSLRVETQYF
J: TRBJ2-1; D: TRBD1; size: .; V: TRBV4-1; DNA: TGCGCCAGCAGCCAAGATGGCAGGGGGCCAGATGAGCAGTTCTTC; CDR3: CASSQDGRGPDEQFF
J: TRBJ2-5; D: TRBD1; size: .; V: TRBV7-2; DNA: TGTGCCAGCAGCGGCGACAGGGCGGGAGAGACCCAGTACTTC; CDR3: CASSGDRAGETQYF
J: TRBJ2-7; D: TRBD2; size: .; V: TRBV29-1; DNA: TGCAGCGTTGTAGCTAGCGGGTCCTACGAGCAGTACTTC; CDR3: CSVVASGSYEQYF
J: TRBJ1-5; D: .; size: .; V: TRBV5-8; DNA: TGTGCCAGCAGCCGGGCAGGGCGAGTCTATCAGCCCCAGCATTTT; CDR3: CASSRAGRVYQPQHF
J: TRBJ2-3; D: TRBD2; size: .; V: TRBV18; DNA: TGTGCCAGCTCACCCCCCGGACTAGCAACAGATACGCAGTATTTT; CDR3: CASSPPGLATDTQYF
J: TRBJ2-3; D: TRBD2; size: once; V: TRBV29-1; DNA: TGCAGCGTATTCCGACTAGCGGGAGGGGAGGATACGCAGTATTTT; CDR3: CSVFRLAGGEDTQYF
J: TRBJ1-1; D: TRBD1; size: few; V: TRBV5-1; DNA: TGCGCCAGCAGCTTGGCCCCGACAGGGACGAACACTGAAGCTTTCTTT; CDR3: CASSLAPTGTNTEAFF
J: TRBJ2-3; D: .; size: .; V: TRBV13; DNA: TGTGCCAGCAGCTTAGTAGGCACAGATACGCAGTATTTT; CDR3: CASSLVGTDTQYF
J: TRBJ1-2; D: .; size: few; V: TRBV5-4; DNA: TGTGCCAGCAGCTCGACGATTCGCGGGGTTGGCTATGGCTACACCTTC; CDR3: CASSSTIRGVGYGYTF
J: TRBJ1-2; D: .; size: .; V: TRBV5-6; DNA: TGTGCCAGCAGCTTCTACAGGGAGACCAACTATGGCTACACCTTC; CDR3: CASSFYRETNYGYTF
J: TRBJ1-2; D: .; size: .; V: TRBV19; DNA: TGTGCCAGTAATCACAGGCGCGGGGGAGAGGGGGGCTACACCTTC; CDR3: CASNHRRGGEGGYTF